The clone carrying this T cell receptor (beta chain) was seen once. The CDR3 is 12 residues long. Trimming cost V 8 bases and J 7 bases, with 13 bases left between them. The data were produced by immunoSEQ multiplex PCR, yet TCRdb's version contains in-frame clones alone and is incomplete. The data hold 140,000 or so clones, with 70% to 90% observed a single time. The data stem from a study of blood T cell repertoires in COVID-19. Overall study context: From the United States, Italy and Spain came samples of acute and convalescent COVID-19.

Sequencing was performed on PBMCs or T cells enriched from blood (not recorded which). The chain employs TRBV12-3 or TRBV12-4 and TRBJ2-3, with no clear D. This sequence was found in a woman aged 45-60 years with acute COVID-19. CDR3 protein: CASRAREHTQYF. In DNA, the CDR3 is TGTGCCAGCCGCGCCCGAGAACATACGCAGTATTTT.